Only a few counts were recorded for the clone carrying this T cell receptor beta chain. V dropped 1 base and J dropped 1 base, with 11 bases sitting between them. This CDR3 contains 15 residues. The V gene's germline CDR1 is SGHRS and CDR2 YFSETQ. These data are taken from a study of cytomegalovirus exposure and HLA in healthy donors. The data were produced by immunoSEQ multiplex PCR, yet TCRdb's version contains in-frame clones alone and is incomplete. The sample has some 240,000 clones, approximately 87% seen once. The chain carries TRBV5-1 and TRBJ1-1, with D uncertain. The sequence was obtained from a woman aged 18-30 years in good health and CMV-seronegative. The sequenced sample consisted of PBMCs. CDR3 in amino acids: CASSLNLQTNTEAFF. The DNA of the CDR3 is TGCGCCAGCAGCTTGAATCTACAAACGAACACTGAAGCTTTCTTT.